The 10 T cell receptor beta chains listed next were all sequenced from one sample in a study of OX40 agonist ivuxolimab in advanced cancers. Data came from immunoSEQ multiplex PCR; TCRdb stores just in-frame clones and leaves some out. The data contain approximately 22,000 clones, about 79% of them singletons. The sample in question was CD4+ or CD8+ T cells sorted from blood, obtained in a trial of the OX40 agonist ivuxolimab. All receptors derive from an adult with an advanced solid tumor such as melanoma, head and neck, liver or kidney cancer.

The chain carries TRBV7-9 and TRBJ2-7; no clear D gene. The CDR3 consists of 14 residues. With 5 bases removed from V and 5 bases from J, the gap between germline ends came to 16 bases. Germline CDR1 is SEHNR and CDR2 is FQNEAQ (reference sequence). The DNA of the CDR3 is TGTGCCAGCAGCCCGTTGGCAGGAAAGGACGAGCAGTACTTC. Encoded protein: CASSPLAGKDEQYF.

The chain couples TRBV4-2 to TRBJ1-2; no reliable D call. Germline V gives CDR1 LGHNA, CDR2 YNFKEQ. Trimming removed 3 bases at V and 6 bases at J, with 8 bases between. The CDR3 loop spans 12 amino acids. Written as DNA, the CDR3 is TGTGCCAGCAGCCAGGCTCGCGATGGCTACACCTTC. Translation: CASSQARDGYTF.

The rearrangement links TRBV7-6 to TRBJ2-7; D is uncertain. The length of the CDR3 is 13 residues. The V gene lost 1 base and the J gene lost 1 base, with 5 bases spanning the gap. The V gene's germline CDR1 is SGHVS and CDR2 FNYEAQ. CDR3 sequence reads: CASSLEWSYEQYF. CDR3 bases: TGTGCCAGCAGCTTAGAGTGGTCCTACGAGCAGTACTTC.

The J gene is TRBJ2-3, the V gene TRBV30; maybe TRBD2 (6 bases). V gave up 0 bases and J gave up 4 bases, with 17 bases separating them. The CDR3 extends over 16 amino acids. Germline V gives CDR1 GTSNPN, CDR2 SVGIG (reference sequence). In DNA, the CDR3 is TGTGCCTGGAGTGTAGGAGGGGTTTACTACCCAGATACGCAGTATTTT. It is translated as CAWSVGGVYYPDTQYF.

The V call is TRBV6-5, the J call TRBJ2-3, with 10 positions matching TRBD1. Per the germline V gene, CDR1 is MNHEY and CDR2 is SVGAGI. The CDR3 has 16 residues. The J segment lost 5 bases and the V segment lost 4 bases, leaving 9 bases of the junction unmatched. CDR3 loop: CASSSRPGQGLDTQYF. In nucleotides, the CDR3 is TGTGCCAGCAGTTCTAGACCGGGACAGGGGTTAGATACGCAGTATTTT.

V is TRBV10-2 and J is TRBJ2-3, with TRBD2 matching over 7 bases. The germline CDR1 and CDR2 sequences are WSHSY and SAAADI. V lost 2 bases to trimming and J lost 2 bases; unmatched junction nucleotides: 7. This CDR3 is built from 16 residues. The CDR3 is CASSEQAAGFTDTQYF. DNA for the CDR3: TGCGCCAGCAGTGAGCAGGCAGCGGGATTCACAGATACGCAGTATTTT.

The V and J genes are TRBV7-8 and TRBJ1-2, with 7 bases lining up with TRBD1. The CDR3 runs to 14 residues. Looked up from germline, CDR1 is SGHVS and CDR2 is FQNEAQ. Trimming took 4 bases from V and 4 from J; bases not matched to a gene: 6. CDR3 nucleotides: TGTGCCAGCAGCTCGGGACAGAGGAGCTATGGCTACACCTTC. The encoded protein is CASSSGQRSYGYTF.

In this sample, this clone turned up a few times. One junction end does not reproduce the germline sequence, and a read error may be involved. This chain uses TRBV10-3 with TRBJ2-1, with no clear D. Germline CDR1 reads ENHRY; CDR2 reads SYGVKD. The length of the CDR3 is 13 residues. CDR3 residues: CASSYSGGNEQFF. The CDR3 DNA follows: TGTGCCAGCAGTTACTCGGGTGGCAATGAGCAGTTCTTC.

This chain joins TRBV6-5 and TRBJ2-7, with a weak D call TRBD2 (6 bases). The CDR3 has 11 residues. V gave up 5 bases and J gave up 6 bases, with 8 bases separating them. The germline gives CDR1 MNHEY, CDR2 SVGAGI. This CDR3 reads CASSPGGEQYF. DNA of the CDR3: TGTGCCAGCAGTCCCGGGGGCGAGCAGTACTTC.

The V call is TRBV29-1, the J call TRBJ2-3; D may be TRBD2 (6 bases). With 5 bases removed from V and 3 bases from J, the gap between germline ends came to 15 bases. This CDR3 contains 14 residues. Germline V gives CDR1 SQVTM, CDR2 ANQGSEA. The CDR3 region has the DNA TGCAGCGTTAACCGCGGGGCGCGGACAGATACGCAGTATTTT. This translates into CSVNRGARTDTQYF.